The 19 T cell receptor beta chains below were found in one sample sequenced in a study of identical twins. Using its own MiXCR run on the 5' RACE reads, TCRdb lists one record per CDR3 protein. There are about 480,000 distinct CDR3 sequences in the sample; 14% occur only once, and about 0.53% lies in the top ten. The sample was also linked to a second study, of yellow fever vaccine responses in identical twins.

Sequenced: CD4+ T cells sorted from blood. The receptors here all came from a woman between 18 and 30 years old in good health.

This clonotype showed up many times. The CDR3 sequence is CASSLETGRYTF. In DNA form, the CDR3 reads TGCGCCAGCAGCTTGGAGACAGGACGATACACCTTC. The rearrangement uses TRBV5-1 and TRBJ1-2; weak D call: TRBD1 (6 bases). V lost 0 bases and J lost 11, with 11 bases in between. The germline CDR1 and CDR2 sequences are SGHRS and YFSETQ. This CDR3 has 12 residues.

This clonotype appeared a few times. The V and J genes are TRBV20-1 and TRBJ2-1, with 7 bases fitting TRBD2. V lost 4 bases, J lost 0 bases, and 9 bases stayed unmatched. Per germline, CDR1 DFQATT and CDR2 SNEGSKA (reference sequence). The CDR3 is 16 residues long. CDR3 nucleotides: TGCAGTGCTACTATAGCGGGTTCTGCCTCCTACAATGAGCAGTTCTTC. Protein: CSATIAGSASYNEQFF.

This clonotype has just a few counts. The rearrangement links TRBV5-1 to TRBJ2-1; 10 bases map to TRBD1. CDR1 SGHRS and CDR2 YFSETQ come from the germline V gene. This CDR3 contains 15 residues. V lost 4 bases to trimming and J lost 5 bases; unmatched junction nucleotides: 6. CDR3 region: CASSHGDRGDNEQFF. The CDR3 nucleotides read TGCGCCAGCAGCCACGGGGACAGGGGAGACAATGAGCAGTTCTTC.

This rearrangement joins TRBV7-9 to TRBJ2-7; a possible D gene is TRBD1 (5 bases). The CDR3 consists of 14 residues. The germline CDR1 and CDR2 sequences are SEHNR and FQNEAQ (reference sequence). V was cut by 6 bases and J by 0 bases, with 12 bases left in between. The CDR3 is CASRDTRSSYEQYF. In DNA form, the CDR3 reads TGTGCCAGCAGGGACACCAGAAGCTCCTACGAGCAGTACTTC.

This clonotype occurred a few times. This chain joins TRBV5-1 and TRBJ2-7, with 9 bases aligning to TRBD1. Germline trimming cut 2 bases from V and 3 bases from J; bases unmatched to any gene: 6. Germline assignment: CDR1 SGHRS and CDR2 YFSETQ. The CDR3 has 15 residues. The CDR3 is CASSFTGQGFYEQYF. CDR3 coding DNA: TGCGCCAGCAGCTTCACGGGACAGGGTTTCTACGAGCAGTACTTC.

This clonotype was observed a few times. This chain links TRBV30 with TRBJ1-4, with D uncertain. Trimming shortened V by 4 bases and J by 4 bases, and 13 bases separated the two germline ends. Germline CDR1 GTSNPN, CDR2 SVGIG (reference sequence). This CDR3 spans 14 amino acids. CDR3 loop: CAWTPSVDNEKLFF. DNA for the CDR3: TGTGCCTGGACCCCTTCGGTGGATAATGAAAAACTGTTTTTT.

V and J are TRBV7-9 and TRBJ2-1; a possible D gene is TRBD2 (7 bases). Germline V lookup: CDR1 SEHNR, CDR2 FQNEAQ (reference sequence). Trimming removed 4 bases from V and 2 bases from J, with 18 bases in between. The CDR3 has 17 amino acids. CDR3 in amino acids: CASSSNLGGAAYNEQFF. The CDR3 DNA reads TGTGCCAGCAGCTCAAATTTGGGGGGGGCCGCCTACAATGAGCAGTTCTTC.

This clonotype appeared a few times. The V gene is TRBV5-1, the J gene TRBJ1-4, with D perhaps matching TRBD1 (5 bases). Germline CDR1 SGHRS, CDR2 YFSETQ. There are 16 residues in the CDR3. V was trimmed by 5 bases and J by 0 bases, leaving 14 bases between them. CDR3 region: CASSQTRGATNEKLFF. The CDR3 nucleotides are TGCGCCAGCAGTCAAACCCGGGGGGCAACTAATGAAAAACTGTTTTTT.

The chain combines TRBV5-6 with TRBJ1-1, with TRBD1 as a possible D gene (5 bases). Germline V gene data show CDR1 as SGHDT and CDR2 as YYEEEE. The CDR3 has 11 amino acids. Trimming left V 3 bases short and J 11 bases short, with 11 bases between. The DNA for the CDR3 is TGTGCCAGCAGCTGGGGACCCGGGGCTTTCTTT. Its translation is CASSWGPGAFF.

The chain joins TRBV6-5 to TRBJ2-7; TRBD2 aligns across 11 bases. Per the germline V gene, CDR1 is MNHEY and CDR2 is SVGAGI. There are 14 residues in the CDR3. J gave up 5 bases and V 2 bases, and 2 bases lay outside the gene matches. For the CDR3, the DNA is TGTGCCAGCAGTTACGTAGCGGGAGGGGACGAGCAGTACTTC. It codes for CASSYVAGGDEQYF.

The chain couples TRBV28 to TRBJ2-1; TRBD2 matches 9 bases. Looked up from germline, CDR1 is MDHEN and CDR2 is SYDVKM. The CDR3 is 14 amino acids. J was trimmed by 5 bases and V by 7 bases; bases with no gene match: 6. CDR3 in DNA: TGTGCCAGCAATTGGGGCGGGGGGGACAATGAGCAGTTCTTC. Amino acid sequence: CASNWGGGDNEQFF.

The chain carries TRBV11-2 and TRBJ2-3; TRBD2 agrees at 14 bases. This CDR3 comprises 15 residues. Per germline, CDR1 SGHAT and CDR2 FQNNGV. V lost 4 bases to trimming and J lost 7 bases; unmatched junction nucleotides: 4. The CDR3 DNA reads as TGTGCCAGCAGCTCGGGGACTAGCGGGAGCAATACGCAGTATTTT. Amino acids: CASSSGTSGSNTQYF.

The V and J genes are TRBV11-3 and TRBJ2-7; tentative D call: TRBD1 (5 bases). This CDR3 has 12 amino acids. Germline V gene data show CDR1 as SGHNT and CDR2 as YENEEA. Trimming took off 2 bases at V and 8 bases at J, with 10 bases between the two ends. This CDR3 reads CASSLKGMQQYF. CDR3 in DNA: TGTGCCAGCAGCTTAAAGGGGATGCAGCAGTACTTC.

The chain combines TRBV6-1 with TRBJ2-1; tentative D call: TRBD1 (5 bases). The CDR3 has 14 residues. Trimming removed 1 base at V and 6 bases at J, with 10 bases between. Germline lookup yields CDR1 MNHNS and CDR2 SASEGT. The CDR3 DNA is TGTGCCAGCAGTGAAGTAAACAGGCTCAATGAGCAGTTCTTC. Translating it yields CASSEVNRLNEQFF.

This clonotype was detected a few times. The gene calls are TRBV5-1 and TRBJ1-5; D is uncertain. This CDR3 comprises 12 residues. Germline loops: CDR1 SGHRS, CDR2 YFSETQ. V was trimmed by 4 bases and J by 1 base, leaving 3 bases between them. The CDR3 DNA follows: TGCGCCAGCAGCCCCAGCAATCAGCCCCAGCATTTT. This sequence encodes CASSPSNQPQHF.

Many counts were recorded for this clonotype. V is TRBV15 and J is TRBJ1-2; 8 bases are shared with TRBD1. There are 13 residues in the CDR3. Germline V gives CDR1 LNHNV, CDR2 YYDKDF (reference sequence). The trim removed 3 bases at V and 3 bases at J, leaving 0 bases unmatched. For the CDR3, the DNA is TGTGCCACCAGCAGGGACAGGGACTATGGCTACACCTTC. Encoded protein: CATSRDRDYGYTF.

V is TRBV12-3 or TRBV12-4 and J is TRBJ2-1; D unclear. The CDR3 runs 11 residues. The ends were cut back, 7 bases at V and 8 bases at J, with 9 bases in the middle. In DNA, the CDR3 is TGTGCCAGCATTAAGAACGATGAGCAGTTCTTC. Amino acids: CASIKNDEQFF.

The genes are TRBV5-6 and TRBJ2-7; 9 bases agree with TRBD1. V gave up 1 base and J gave up 5 bases; unmatched junction bases: 13. The CDR3 consists of 17 residues. Germline loops: CDR1 SGHDT, CDR2 YYEEEE. The CDR3 loop is CASSLYVVADRGNEQYF. The CDR3 region has the DNA TGTGCCAGCAGCTTGTATGTGGTAGCGGACAGGGGCAACGAGCAGTACTTC.

The chain links TRBV5-1 to TRBJ1-2; D ambiguous. V shed 3 bases and J shed 1 base, with 13 bases lying between them. The CDR3 runs to 15 residues. Germline V gene sequence: CDR1 SGHRS, CDR2 YFSETQ. The CDR3 here is CASSSDNADNYGYTF. For the CDR3, the DNA is TGCGCCAGCAGCTCCGACAACGCAGATAACTATGGCTACACCTTC.